The 18 T cell receptor beta chains in this list originate from one sample, sequenced in a study of Graves' ophthalmopathy and Graves' hyperthyroidism. Researchers took RNA transcripts and amplified TCR beta CDR3 regions from them. First-round RT-PCR used HTBI primers; second-round multiplex PCR followed. A single record per CDR3 protein comes from TCRdb applying MiXCR to the multiplex PCR reads. Of fewer than 350,000 distinct CDR3 sequences listed, 17% are singletons. The source material was peripheral blood. The receptors derive from an adult man with Graves' ophthalmopathy.

This clonotype was recorded at least ten times. V and J are TRBV9 and TRBJ1-3, with D maybe TRBD1 (6 bases). V lost 0 bases and J lost 0, with 10 bases in between. CDR1 is SGDLS, CDR2 YYNGEE, per germline. The CDR3 sequence is 16 residues long. The chain's CDR3 is CASSVETGSSGNTIYF. DNA for the CDR3: TGTGCCAGCAGCGTAGAAACAGGGAGCTCTGGAAACACCATATATTTT.

There are many counts of this clonotype. The chain carries TRBV5-1 and TRBJ2-5; 11 nucleotides agree with TRBD2. With V trimmed by 4 bases and J by 5 bases, 4 bases remained unmatched. Germline assignment: CDR1 SGHRS and CDR2 YFSETQ. The CDR3 covers 14 residues. The CDR3 nucleotides read TGCGCCAGCAGCCACGGGACTAGCGGCGAGACCCAGTACTTC. This encodes CASSHGTSGETQYF.

This clonotype was detected many times. The V call is TRBV6-6, the J call TRBJ2-6, with a tentative D call TRBD1 (6 bases). The V and J ends lost 10 bases and 0 bases respectively, with 13 bases between them. The germline CDR1 and CDR2 sequences are MNHNY and SVGAGI (reference sequence). The CDR3 is 15 residues long. CDR3 coding DNA: TGTGCCAACGGACAGATGAGCTCTGGGGCCAACGTCCTGACTTTC. This gives the protein CANGQMSSGANVLTF.

This clonotype appeared many times. This CDR3 reads CASSLEGQTQETQYF. Here the CDR3 DNA reads TGCGCCAGCAGCTTGGAGGGACAGACCCAAGAGACCCAGTACTTC. V and J are TRBV5-1 and TRBJ2-5; 7 bases line up with TRBD1. Germline CDR1 SGHRS, CDR2 YFSETQ. This CDR3 region has 15 residues. Trimming removed 0 bases from V and 1 base from J; junction bases left unmatched: 3.

This clonotype was picked up many times. The CDR3 DNA follows: TGTGCCAGCAGCTTAGGCCCCGGACAGGGCAACACTGAAGCTTTCTTT. The encoded protein is CASSLGPGQGNTEAFF. V gene TRBV7-9 combines with J gene TRBJ1-1; the match to TRBD1 covers 8 bases. CDR3 length: 16 amino acids. Trimming cost V 1 base and J 2 bases; bases outside gene matches: 6. The germline V gene encodes CDR1 SEHNR and CDR2 FQNEAQ (reference sequence). Drawing the rest from reference TRBV7-9 and TRBJ1-1, the complete variable domain is DTGVSQNPRHKITKRGQNVTFRCDPISEHNRLYWYRQTLGQGPEFLTYFQNEAQLEKSRLLSDRFSAERPKGSFSTLEIQRTEQGDSAMYLCASSLGPGQGNTEAFFGQGTRLTVV.

In this sample, this clonotype turned up many times. V gene TRBV7-3 combines with J gene TRBJ2-5, with D possibly matching TRBD2 (5 bases). The CDR3 covers 13 residues. Germline V gene sequence: CDR1 SGHTA, CDR2 FQGTGA. Trimming stripped 2 bases from V and 5 bases from J, with 9 bases between. CDR3 in amino acids: CASSLGLAETQYF. The CDR3 coding sequence is TGTGCCAGCAGCTTAGGGTTAGCGGAGACCCAGTACTTC. Full variable domain (outside the CDR3, taken from reference TRBV7-3 and TRBJ2-5): GAGVSQTPSNKVTEKGKYVELRCDPISGHTALYWYRQSLGQGPEFLIYFQGTGAADDSGLPNDRFFAVRPEGSVSTLKIQRTERGDSAVYLCASSLGLAETQYFGPGTRLLVL.

This clonotype has a count of ten or more. The J gene is TRBJ1-6, the V gene TRBV27; the match to TRBD1 covers 7 bases. Germline assignment: CDR1 MNHEY and CDR2 SMNVEV (reference sequence). V gave up 6 bases and J gave up 7 bases; unmatched junction bases: 9. The CDR3 runs 15 residues. For the CDR3, the DNA is TGTGCCAGCAGACCGACAGGGCTTGGGAATTCACCCCTCCACTTT. Amino acids: CASRPTGLGNSPLHF.

As to this clonotype: At one boundary the junction diverges from the germline segment, which might be a read error. CDR3 in amino acids: CASGIPRPQTASYEQCF. CDR3 coding DNA: TGTGCTAGTGGGATACCTAGGCCTCAGACCGCGTCCTACGAGCAGTGCTTC. The chain combines TRBV12-5 with TRBJ2-7; D gene uncertain. CDR1 and CDR2 (germline): LGHNT, FRNRAP. This CDR3 is built from 17 residues.

The sample holds many counts of this clonotype. The chain is built from TRBV19 and TRBJ2-7; 7 nucleotides match TRBD1. This CDR3 has 15 residues. Trimming took 3 bases from V and 1 from J; bases not matched to a gene: 6. Germline CDR1 and CDR2: LNHDA and SQIVND (reference sequence). CDR3 protein: CASSIGTVPSYEQYF. Here the CDR3 DNA reads TGTGCCAGTAGTATCGGGACAGTACCATCCTACGAGCAGTACTTC.

Ten or more counts support this clonotype. V and J are TRBV12-3 or TRBV12-4 and TRBJ2-2; 8 nucleotides align to TRBD1. Germline trimming cut 3 bases from V and 6 bases from J; bases unmatched to any gene: 3. The CDR3 spans 14 residues. The CDR3 DNA is TGTGCCAGCAGTTTGCAGGGGGCGGCCGGGGAGCTGTTTTTT. This codes for CASSLQGAAGELFF.

V gene TRBV6-1 combines with J gene TRBJ1-3; D unclear. Trimming shortened V by 7 bases and J by 0 bases, and 16 bases separated the two germline ends. CDR3 length equals 16 residues. From germline, CDR1 is MNHNS and CDR2 SASEGT. The CDR3 DNA is TGTGCCAGCACCGAAACCAGCGGGAACTCTGGAAACACCATATATTTT. Amino acids: CASTETSGNSGNTIYF.

In its sample, this clonotype was seen many times. The genes are TRBV6-5 and TRBJ1-2; a possible D gene is TRBD1 (5 bases). Germline CDR1 and CDR2: MNHEY and SVGAGI. CDR3 size: 14 residues. V was clipped by 7 bases and J by 0 bases, with 12 bases between them. The CDR3 loop is CASNPGGTNYGYTF. In nucleotides, the CDR3 is TGTGCCAGCAATCCCGGGGGGACTAACTATGGCTACACCTTC.

This clonotype appeared many times. V is TRBV7-2 and J is TRBJ1-5; D uncertain. V was clipped by 1 base and J by 0 bases, with 7 bases between them. Germline CDR1 and CDR2: SGHTA and FQGNSA. The CDR3 has 15 amino acids. The CDR3 DNA sequence: TGTGCCAGCAGCTTAGTACACGATAGCAATCAGCCCCAGCATTTT. Translation: CASSLVHDSNQPQHF.

Many counts were recorded for this clonotype. The V and J genes are TRBV6-5 and TRBJ2-7; a weak D match, TRBD2 (6 bases). The CDR3 spans 15 residues. The ends were cut back, 6 bases at V and 0 bases at J, with 15 bases in the middle. Germline CDR1 and CDR2: MNHEY and SVGAGI. The CDR3 DNA sequence: TGTGCCAGCAGCTACCAGGGACTGTCCTCCTACGAGCAGTACTTC. It is translated as CASSYQGLSSYEQYF.

This clonotype was counted ten times or more. The chain has TRBV5-1 and TRBJ1-1; 8 bases are shared with TRBD1. V trimming: 2 bases; J trimming: 5 bases; junction bases outside the gene matches: 8. Germline-derived CDR1 and CDR2 are SGHRS and YFSETQ. There are 15 residues in the CDR3. The CDR3 is CASSFHGQGGTEAFF. The CDR3 region has the DNA TGCGCCAGCAGCTTCCACGGACAGGGCGGGACTGAAGCTTTCTTT.

This clonotype was seen ten or more times. The genes are TRBV7-9 and TRBJ1-3; D is unresolved. V was trimmed by 3 bases and J by 4 bases, leaving 10 bases between them. The germline gives CDR1 SEHNR, CDR2 FQNEAQ (reference sequence). The CDR3 is made up of 14 amino acids. The CDR3 loop is CASSFDRVGNTIYF. The DNA of the CDR3 is TGTGCCAGCAGCTTTGACCGGGTCGGAAACACCATATATTTT. Full variable domain (outside the CDR3, taken from reference TRBV7-9 and TRBJ1-3): DTGVSQNPRHKITKRGQNVTFRCDPISEHNRLYWYRQTLGQGPEFLTYFQNEAQLEKSRLLSDRFSAERPKGSFSTLEIQRTEQGDSAMYLCASSFDRVGNTIYFGEGSWLTVV.

This clonotype was found many times. The chain couples TRBV20-1 to TRBJ1-3; D possibly corresponds to TRBD1 (5 bases). CDR1 and CDR2 from the germline V gene are DFQATT and SNEGSKA (reference sequence). CDR3 size: 15 residues. V lost 1 base to trimming and J lost 0 bases, with 10 bases between them. The DNA of the CDR3 is TGCAGTGCTAGAGTTACAGGCTACTCTGGAAACACCATATATTTT. Protein: CSARVTGYSGNTIYF.

This clonotype was picked up many times. The rearrangement uses TRBV20-1 and TRBJ1-2, with a weak D call TRBD1 (6 bases). V lost 1 base and J lost 2, with 11 bases in between. Germline V gene lookup returns CDR1 DFQATT and CDR2 SNEGSKA (reference sequence). The CDR3 runs to 14 residues. CDR3: CSARAGTTNYGYTF. The CDR3, as DNA: TGCAGTGCTAGAGCCGGGACAACGAACTATGGCTACACCTTC.